This T cell receptor (beta chain) comes out of a study of cytomegalovirus exposure and HLA in healthy donors. Overall study results and limits: The classifier reportedly diagnosed cytomegalovirus status with high sensitivity and specificity.

The repertoire was sequenced with immunoSEQ multiplex PCR; TCRdb's copy has only in-frame clones and lacks some. The data contain approximately 220,000 clones, around nine tenths of them singletons. The CDR3 is made up of 14 amino acids. V lost 6 bases to trimming and J lost 4 bases; unmatched junction nucleotides: 6. Germline V gene data show CDR1 as LGHNT and CDR2 as FRNRAP. Regarding this clone: Its antigen is not identified.

The sequencing sample was made of PBMCs. The chain couples TRBV12-5 to TRBJ1-3; TRBD1 matches 7 bases. This TCR came from a man between 18 and 35 years old in good health and CMV-seronegative. CDR3 DNA: TGTGCTAGTGGCCCATTGACAGGGGGAAACACCATATATTTT. Its protein is CASGPLTGGNTIYF.